The 22 T cell receptor beta chains below all came from one sample that was sequenced in a study of T cell clonotyping in hematopoietic cell transplantation (dated by TCRdb to about 2021). Libraries were made using the immunoSEQ multiplex PCR assay. This immuneACCESS table, as held by TCRdb, lists in-frame sequences with V and J called but not all clones. Of the missing ones, under half trace to an unresolved V gene in checked studies; the others have no known cause. Recorded for this sample are about 1,600 clones; just under 80% of them occurred a single time. The ten largest clones add up to approximately 28% of the sample. In the paper's terms, the time point label means: 30 days after allo-HCT. This sample comprised PBMCs, obtained 30 days after allogeneic stem cell transplant. The receptor source for this set is a male patient aged 60 to 75 who had an allogeneic stem cell transplant, so the T cells may come from the graft donor. Some clones in this sample may be carry-over from other donors' samples.

This chain connects TRBV10-3 to TRBJ1-1, with D possibly matching TRBD1 (6 bases). There are 14 residues in the CDR3. Germline lookup yields CDR1 ENHRY and CDR2 SYGVKD. Trimming left V 2 bases short and J 1 base short, with 8 bases between. The CDR3 nucleotides read TGTGCCATCAGTGAGGACAGGTGGAACACTGAAGCTTTCTTT. This translates into CAISEDRWNTEAFF.

This clone was seen only once. This chain uses TRBV7-6 with TRBJ1-2; 8 bases are shared with TRBD1. The J segment lost 4 bases and the V segment lost 5 bases, leaving 6 bases of the junction unmatched. The germline CDR1 and CDR2 sequences are SGHVS and FNYEAQ. CDR3 length equals 14 residues. The CDR3: CASSTGQGVYGYTF. For the CDR3, the DNA is TGTGCCAGCAGCACTGGACAGGGTGTCTATGGCTACACCTTC.

The chain employs TRBV5-1 and TRBJ2-1, with TRBD2 identical over 9 bases. The CDR3 has 17 residues. J was trimmed by 2 bases and V by 0 bases; bases with no gene match: 6. In germline, CDR1 is SGHRS, CDR2 YFSETQ. Here the CDR3 DNA reads TGCGCCAGCAGCTTGGCCCCCCTAGCGGGACCCTACAATGAGCAGTTCTTC. It specifies CASSLAPLAGPYNEQFF.

This clone showed up just a few times. The chain combines TRBV15 with TRBJ1-4; TRBD1 matches 7 bases. Germline CDR1 LNHNV, CDR2 YYDKDF (reference sequence). The CDR3 loop spans 15 amino acids. V shed 3 bases, J shed 7 bases, and the junction held 8 bases outside the gene matches. The CDR3 nucleotides are TGTGCCACCAGCAGGGAACAGGGGAACTCTGAAAAACTGTTTTTT. Encoded protein: CATSREQGNSEKLFF.

This clone qualifies as large. The chain employs TRBV2 and TRBJ2-2; no definite D call. The CDR3 sequence is 16 residues long. The germline V and J ends were trimmed by 7 bases and 7 bases, with 22 bases remaining between them. In germline, CDR1 is SNHLY, CDR2 FYNNEI. CDR3 DNA sequence: TGTGCCAGCACCAACCCTATTATGTTTCGTGGCGGGGAGCTGTTTTTT. It encodes CASTNPIMFRGGELFF.

The sample holds one count of this clone. The chain has TRBV6-4 and TRBJ2-3, with 7 bases lining up with TRBD2. Germline loops: CDR1 MRHNA, CDR2 SNTAGT. Trimming at V came to 2 bases and at J to 1 base, leaving 3 bases not matched to a gene. The CDR3 length is 15 residues. CDR3 residues: CASSDGTTGTDTQYF. The CDR3 coding sequence is TGTGCCAGCAGTGACGGGACTACCGGCACAGATACGCAGTATTTT.

The chain has TRBV14 and TRBJ2-3; tentatively, D is TRBD2 (5 bases). The V gene's germline CDR1 is SGHDN and CDR2 FVKESK. The CDR3 is 16 residues long. V lost 4 bases and J lost 4, with 18 bases in between. The CDR3 sequence is CASSPRLLREADTQYF. CDR3 DNA: TGTGCCAGCAGCCCGAGACTCCTCCGGGAAGCAGATACGCAGTATTTT.

This clone is labeled large. The V call is TRBV15, the J call TRBJ2-7, with D possibly being TRBD2 (5 bases). V was pared by 4 bases and J by 1 base, with 17 bases between. The germline CDR1 and CDR2 sequences are LNHNV and YYDKDF (reference sequence). This CDR3 spans 16 amino acids. This CDR3 reads CATSTRPSGKSYEQYF. DNA of the CDR3: TGTGCCACCAGCACCCGCCCAAGCGGTAAATCCTACGAGCAGTACTTC.

The DNA of the CDR3 is TGTGCCAGCAGTGAATTCTCAGGGGACAGGGACTACGAGCAGTACTTC. As protein: CASSEFSGDRDYEQYF. This chain connects TRBV25-1 to TRBJ2-7; TRBD1 agrees at 9 bases. Germline values: CDR1 MGHDK, CDR2 SYGVNS. V lost 1 base to trimming and J lost 3 bases; unmatched junction nucleotides: 7. The CDR3 consists of 16 residues.

This clone appeared a few times. The V call is TRBV6-5, the J call TRBJ2-3; D not certain. The CDR3 has 16 amino acids. CDR1 MNHEY and CDR2 SVGAGI come from the germline V gene. V lost 0 bases, J lost 2 bases, and 12 bases lay in between. The CDR3 region is CASSYSVEKITDTQYF. The CDR3 DNA is TGTGCCAGCAGTTACTCAGTGGAAAAGATCACAGATACGCAGTATTTT.

This clone was observed once. The chain links TRBV5-1 to TRBJ1-2; a possible D gene is TRBD1 (6 bases). From germline, CDR1 is SGHRS and CDR2 YFSETQ. The CDR3 consists of 13 residues. Trimming left V 4 bases short and J 7 bases short, with 14 bases between. This CDR3 is CASSLGAAGGYTF. In DNA, the CDR3 is TGCGCCAGCAGCCTGGGGGCGGCGGGTGGCTACACCTTC.

Here the CDR3 reads CASSAGLWDEQYF. CDR3 nucleotide sequence: TGTGCCAGCAGCGCGGGCCTTTGGGACGAGCAGTACTTC. The V gene is TRBV27, the J gene TRBJ2-7; a possible D gene is TRBD2 (5 bases). The CDR3 is made up of 13 amino acids. The ends were cut back, 6 bases at V and 5 bases at J, with 14 bases in the middle. Germline CDR1 is MNHEY and CDR2 is SMNVEV (reference sequence).

CDR3 coding DNA: TGCAGCGTTTCACCAGGGAGAGATGGCTACACCTTC. Translation: CSVSPGRDGYTF. The chain employs TRBV29-1 and TRBJ1-2; weak D call: TRBD1 (5 bases). Germline CDR1 and CDR2: SQVTM and ANQGSEA. This CDR3 has 12 amino acids. Trimming took off 5 bases at V and 6 bases at J, with 13 bases between the two ends.

This clone was recorded once. The chain uses TRBV19 and TRBJ1-2; D unresolved. Between the trimmed V and J ends, which lost 3 bases and 2 bases, there was a span of 10 bases. The CDR3 covers 14 residues. Per germline, CDR1 LNHDA and CDR2 SQIVND (reference sequence). CDR3 residues: CASSIDLANYGYTF. The CDR3, as DNA: TGTGCCAGTAGTATTGATTTGGCGAACTATGGCTACACCTTC.

This chain joins TRBV29-1 and TRBJ2-7, with D possibly being TRBD1 (6 bases). Germline assignment: CDR1 SQVTM and CDR2 ANQGSEA. This CDR3 is built from 13 residues. V was trimmed by 4 bases and J by 4 bases, leaving 14 bases between them. The DNA of the CDR3 is TGCAGCGTTGTCAAGGGACACGGATACGAGCAGTACTTC. Its protein is CSVVKGHGYEQYF.

The chain couples TRBV30 to TRBJ2-3; D is unclear. The CDR3 is made up of 13 amino acids. Trimming removed 5 bases at V and 5 bases at J, with 14 bases between. Germline V lookup: CDR1 GTSNPN, CDR2 SVGIG (reference sequence). The CDR3 nucleotides read TGTGCCTGGGGCGGCGGCGCGAGAGATACGCAGTATTTT. This translates into CAWGGGARDTQYF.

V and J are TRBV7-6 and TRBJ2-7, with 8 bases fitting TRBD1. The CDR3 contains 14 residues. Germline V CDR1 and CDR2: SGHVS, FNYEAQ. With V trimmed by 5 bases and J by 5 bases, 8 bases remained unmatched. The DNA of the CDR3 is TGTGCCAGCAGCCGACGACAGGGGCTGAACGAGCAGTACTTC. Translating gives CASSRRQGLNEQYF.

The V call is TRBV7-2, the J call TRBJ2-5; perhaps TRBD2 as D (6 bases). Germline V CDR1 and CDR2: SGHTA, FQGNSA. V gave up 4 bases and J gave up 1 base, with 10 bases separating them. The CDR3 is made up of 14 amino acids. The CDR3 DNA sequence: TGTGCCAGCAGCTCCGCGGGGTCCCAAGAGACCCAGTACTTC. This encodes CASSSAGSQETQYF. Full variable domain (missing parts from reference TRBV7-2 and TRBJ2-5): GAGVSQSPSNKVTEKGKDVELRCDPISGHTALYWYRQSLGQGLEFLIYFQGNSAPDKSGLPSDRFSAERTGGSVSTLTIQRTQQEDSAVYLCASSSAGSQETQYFGPGTRLLVL.

The chain links TRBV19 to TRBJ2-7, with 11 bases aligning to TRBD1. The trim removed 7 bases at V and 3 bases at J, leaving 8 bases unmatched. The germline V gene has CDR1 LNHDA and CDR2 SQIVND (reference sequence). The CDR3 covers 15 residues. CDR3 nucleotides: TGTGCCAGTAAAGCCGGGACAGGGGGATTCTACGAGCAGTACTTC. Encoded protein: CASKAGTGGFYEQYF.

This chain links TRBV30 with TRBJ2-5, with TRBD2 matching over 10 bases. Trimming at V came to 0 bases and at J to 6 bases, leaving 4 bases not matched to a gene. The germline gives CDR1 GTSNPN, CDR2 SVGIG (reference sequence). The CDR3 runs 14 residues. The DNA of the CDR3 is TGTGCCTGGAGTGTTAAGCGGGAGGGACAGACCCAGTACTTC. It is translated as CAWSVKREGQTQYF.

V and J are TRBV9 and TRBJ2-1, with D perhaps matching TRBD2 (6 bases). There are 15 residues in the CDR3. Germline V gene lookup returns CDR1 SGDLS and CDR2 YYNGEE. V dropped 4 bases and J dropped 5 bases, with 16 bases sitting between them. CDR3 nucleotide sequence: TGTGCCAGCAGCTATGCGGGACTCCTTCACAATGAGCAGTTCTTC. Protein sequence: CASSYAGLLHNEQFF.

CDR3 sequence: CASSELGAGDEAFF. The CDR3, as DNA: TGTGCCAGCAGTGAATTAGGGGCGGGGGATGAAGCTTTCTTT. The chain joins TRBV25-1 to TRBJ1-1; D perhaps matches TRBD1 (5 bases). This CDR3 has 14 amino acids. CDR1 and CDR2 (germline): MGHDK, SYGVNS. Trimming took off 1 base at V and 7 bases at J, with 13 bases between the two ends.